This T cell receptor beta chain was captured in a study of blood T cells in healthy people across ages. This clonotype was found many times. The antigen remains unidentified. CDR1 is SQVTM, CDR2 ANQGSEA, per germline. Trimming took off 1 base at V and 3 bases at J, with 7 bases between the two ends. The CDR3 has 12 residues. A sample-barcoded 5' primer and a J-beta primer mix were used in a second PCR of roughly 6 to 12 cycles. The yield of each sample was at least 2.5 million CDR3-containing paired-end reads. TCRdb recomputed calls from the 5' RACE reads with MiXCR, one row per CDR3 protein. The sample has about 930,000 distinct CDR3 sequences; just under 30% are singletons. Study outcomes and limitations: Unsorted PBMCs prevented conclusive naive versus antigen-experienced comparison. In the absence of known donor CMV status, changes in expanded clonotypes were possibly confounded.

These data were likewise used in another study, on T cells of mothers and their children.

The rearrangement links TRBV29-1 to TRBJ2-7; D is unresolved. The receptor comes from a woman in her 40s in good health. The sequencing input was blood. Written as DNA, the CDR3 is TGCAGCGTTGAAGCAAACAACTACGAGCAGTACTTC. Protein product: CSVEANNYEQYF.